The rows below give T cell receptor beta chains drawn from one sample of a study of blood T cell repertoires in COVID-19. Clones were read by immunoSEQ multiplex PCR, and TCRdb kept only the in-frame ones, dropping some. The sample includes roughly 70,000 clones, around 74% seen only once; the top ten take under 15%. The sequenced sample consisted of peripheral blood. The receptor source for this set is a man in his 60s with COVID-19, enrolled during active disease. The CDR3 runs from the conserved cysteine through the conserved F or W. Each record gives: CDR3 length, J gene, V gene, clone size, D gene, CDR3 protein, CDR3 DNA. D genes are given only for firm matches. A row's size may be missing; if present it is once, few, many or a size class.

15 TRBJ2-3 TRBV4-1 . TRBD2 CASSRQAGGTDTQYF TGCGCCAGCAGCCGACAAGCGGGAGGGACAGATACGCAGTATTTT
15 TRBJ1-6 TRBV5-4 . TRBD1 CASSMGDRVDSPLHF TGTGCCAGCAGCATGGGGGACAGGGTTGATTCACCCCTCCACTTT
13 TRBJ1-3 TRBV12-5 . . CASGLTSGNTIYF TGTGCTAGTGGTCTCACTTCTGGAAACACCATATATTTT
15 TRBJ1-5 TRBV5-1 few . CASSPNGGANQPQHF TGCGCCAGCAGCCCAAATGGAGGGGCCAATCAGCCCCAGCATTTT
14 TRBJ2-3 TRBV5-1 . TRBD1 CASKTGGGSVTQYF TGCGCCAGCAAAACAGGGGGAGGAAGTGTTACGCAGTATTTT
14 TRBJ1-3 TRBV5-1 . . CASSTQGEGNTIYF TGCGCCAGCAGCACTCAGGGTGAGGGAAACACCATATATTTT
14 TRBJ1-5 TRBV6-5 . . CASRSTNRDQPQHF TGTGCCAGCAGATCCACCAACAGGGATCAGCCCCAGCATTTT
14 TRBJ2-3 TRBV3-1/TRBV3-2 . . CASSPESKSDTQYF TGTGCCAGCAGCCCTGAGTCAAAGTCAGATACGCAGTATTTT
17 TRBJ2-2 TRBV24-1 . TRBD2 CATGMNGLAGGTGELFF TGTGCCACCGGAATGAACGGACTAGCGGGGGGGACCGGGGAGCTGTTTTTT
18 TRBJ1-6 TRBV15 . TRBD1 CATSRDGGQGTINSPLHF TGTGCCACCAGCAGAGATGGGGGACAGGGAACGATTAATTCACCCCTCCACTTT
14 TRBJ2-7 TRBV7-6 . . CASSSLPSSYEQYF TGTGCCAGCAGCTCACTCCCCTCCTCCTACGAGCAGTACTTC
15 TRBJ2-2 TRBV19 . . CASSPGLPNTGELFF TGTGCCAGTAGTCCCGGACTACCGAACACCGGGGAGCTGTTTTTT
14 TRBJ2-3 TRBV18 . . CATQMGQPTDTQYF TGTGCCACACAGATGGGTCAGCCCACAGATACGCAGTATTTT
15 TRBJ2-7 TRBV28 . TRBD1 CASSLPGTGIEEQYF TGTGCCAGCAGTTTACCCGGGACAGGGATTGAAGAGCAGTACTTC
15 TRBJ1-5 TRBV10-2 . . CASSELGQGNQPQHF TGCGCCAGCAGTGAGCTGGGGCAAGGTAATCAGCCCCAGCATTTT
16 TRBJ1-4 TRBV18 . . CASSYNQGSSNEKLFF TGTGCCAGCTCGTACAATCAGGGATCGTCTAATGAAAAACTGTTTTTT
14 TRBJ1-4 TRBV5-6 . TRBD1 CASSIQGGSEKLFF TGTGCCAGCAGCATTCAGGGGGGCTCCGAAAAACTGTTTTTT
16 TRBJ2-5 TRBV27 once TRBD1 CASSRFGTGFGETQYF TGTGCCAGCAGTCGCTTTGGGACAGGGTTTGGAGAGACCCAGTACTTC
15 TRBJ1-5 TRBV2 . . CASTYSEGLGQPQHF TGTGCCAGCACCTACTCGGAGGGCCTAGGCCAGCCCCAGCATTTT
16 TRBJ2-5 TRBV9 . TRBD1 CASSPGQGLSLETQYF TGTGCCAGCAGCCCTGGACAGGGTTTATCCCTTGAGACCCAGTACTTC
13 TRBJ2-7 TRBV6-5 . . CASSYSGTYEQYF TGTGCCAGCAGTTACTCGGGCACCTACGAGCAGTACTTC
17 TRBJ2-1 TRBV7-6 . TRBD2 CASSLTQTSGALGEQFF TGTGCCAGCAGCTTAACCCAGACTAGCGGGGCCTTAGGTGAGCAGTTCTTC
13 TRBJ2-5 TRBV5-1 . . CASSLRDQETQYF TGCGCCAGCAGCTTGAGAGACCAAGAGACCCAGTACTTC
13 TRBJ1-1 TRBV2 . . CASSAGPNTEAFF TGTGCCAGCAGTGCAGGGCCAAACACTGAAGCTTTCTTT
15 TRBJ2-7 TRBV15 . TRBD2 CATSLQTSGGYEQYF TGTGCCACCAGCTTGCAAACTAGCGGGGGTTACGAGCAGTACTTC
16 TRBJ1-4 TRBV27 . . CASSFSPGTRNEKLFF TGTGCCAGCAGTTTCTCCCCCGGGACAAGGAATGAAAAACTGTTTTTT
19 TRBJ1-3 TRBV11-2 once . CASSLTWFGRTNSGNTIYF TGTGCCAGCAGCTTAACCTGGTTTGGACGGACAAACTCTGGAAACACCATATATTTT
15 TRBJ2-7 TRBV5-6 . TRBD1 CASSETGVSSYEQYF TGTGCCAGCAGCGAGACAGGGGTGTCCTCCTACGAGCAGTACTTC
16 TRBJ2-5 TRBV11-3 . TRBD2 CASSSLAGRNQETQYF TGTGCCAGCAGCTCCTTAGCGGGTCGGAACCAAGAGACCCAGTACTTC
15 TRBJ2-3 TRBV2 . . CASRVGELDTDTQYF TGTGCCAGCAGGGTTGGGGAGCTCGACACAGATACGCAGTATTTT
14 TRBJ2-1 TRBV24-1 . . CATSDAQLLNEQFF TGTGCCACCAGTGACGCACAGCTACTCAATGAGCAGTTCTTC
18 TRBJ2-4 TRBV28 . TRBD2 CASSLAGGPIGAKNIQYF TGTGCCAGCAGCTTAGCGGGGGGGCCGATTGGGGCCAAAAACATTCAGTACTTC
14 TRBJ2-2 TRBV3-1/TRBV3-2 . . CASSQDRNTGELFF TGTGCCAGCAGCCAGGACAGGAACACCGGGGAGCTGTTTTTT
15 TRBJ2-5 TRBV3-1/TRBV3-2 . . CASSGGGGWSETQYF TGTGCCAGCAGCGGCGGTGGCGGGTGGTCGGAGACCCAGTACTTC
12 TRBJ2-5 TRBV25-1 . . CASRVREETQYF TGTGCCAGCAGGGTCAGGGAAGAGACCCAGTACTTC
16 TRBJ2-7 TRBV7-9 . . CASSPLRGPRGYEQYF TGTGCCAGCAGCCCATTGCGGGGGCCCAGGGGATACGAGCAGTACTTC
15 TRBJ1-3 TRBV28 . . CASSLSQDGGNTIYF TGTGCCAGCAGTTTGAGTCAGGATGGGGGAAACACCATATATTTT
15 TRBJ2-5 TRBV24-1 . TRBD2 CATSRAGGDQETQYF TGTGCCACCTCGAGGGCGGGAGGAGACCAAGAGACCCAGTACTTC
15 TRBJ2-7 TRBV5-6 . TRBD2 CASSSQTSGAYEQYF TGTGCCAGCAGCTCCCAAACTAGCGGGGCTTACGAGCAGTACTTC
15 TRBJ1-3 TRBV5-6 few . CASSWPRGAGNTIYF TGTGCCAGCAGCTGGCCCCGGGGGGCTGGAAACACCATATATTTT